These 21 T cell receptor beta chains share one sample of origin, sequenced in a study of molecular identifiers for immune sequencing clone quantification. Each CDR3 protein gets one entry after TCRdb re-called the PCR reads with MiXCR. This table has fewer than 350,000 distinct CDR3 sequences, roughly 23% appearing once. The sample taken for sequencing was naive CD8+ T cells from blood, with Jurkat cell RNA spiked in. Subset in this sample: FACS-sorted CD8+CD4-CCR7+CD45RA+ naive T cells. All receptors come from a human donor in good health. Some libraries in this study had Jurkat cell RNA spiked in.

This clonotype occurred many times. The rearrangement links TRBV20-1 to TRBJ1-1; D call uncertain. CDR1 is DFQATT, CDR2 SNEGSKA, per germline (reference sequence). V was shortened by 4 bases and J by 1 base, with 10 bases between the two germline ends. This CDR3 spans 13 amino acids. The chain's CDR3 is CSAKGMRNTEAFF. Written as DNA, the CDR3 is TGCAGTGCTAAGGGAATGCGGAACACTGAAGCTTTCTTT.

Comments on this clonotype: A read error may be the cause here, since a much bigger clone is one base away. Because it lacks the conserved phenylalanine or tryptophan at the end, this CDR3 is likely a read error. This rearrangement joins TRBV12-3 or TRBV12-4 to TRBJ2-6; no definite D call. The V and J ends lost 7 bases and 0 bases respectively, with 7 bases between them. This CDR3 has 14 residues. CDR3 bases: TGTGCCAGCAAGGGAAACTCTGGGGCCAACGTCCTGACTCTC. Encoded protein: CASKGNSGANVLTL.

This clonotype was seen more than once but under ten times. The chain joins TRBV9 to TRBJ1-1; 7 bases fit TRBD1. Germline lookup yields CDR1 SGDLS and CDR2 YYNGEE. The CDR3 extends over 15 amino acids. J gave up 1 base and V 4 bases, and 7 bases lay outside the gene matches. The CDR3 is CASSTPGQRNTEAFF. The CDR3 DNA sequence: TGTGCCAGCAGCACGCCGGGACAGAGGAACACTGAAGCTTTCTTT.

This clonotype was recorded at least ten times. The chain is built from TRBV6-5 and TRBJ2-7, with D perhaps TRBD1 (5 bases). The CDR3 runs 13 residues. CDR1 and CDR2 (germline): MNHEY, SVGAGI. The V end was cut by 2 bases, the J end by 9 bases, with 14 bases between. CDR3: CASSYGAGMGQYF. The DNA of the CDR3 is TGTGCCAGCAGTTACGGGGCAGGGATGGGGCAGTACTTC.

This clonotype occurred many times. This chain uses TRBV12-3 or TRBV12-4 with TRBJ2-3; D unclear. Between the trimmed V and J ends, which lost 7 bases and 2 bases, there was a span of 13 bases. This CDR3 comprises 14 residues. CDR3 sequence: CASKKGAATDTQYF. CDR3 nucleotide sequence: TGTGCCAGCAAGAAGGGCGCAGCCACAGATACGCAGTATTTT.

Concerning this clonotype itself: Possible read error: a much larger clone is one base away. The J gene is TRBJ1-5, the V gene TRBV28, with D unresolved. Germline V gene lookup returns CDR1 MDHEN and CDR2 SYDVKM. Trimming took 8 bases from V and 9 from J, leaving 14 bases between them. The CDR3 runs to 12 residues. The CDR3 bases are TGTGCCAGCTGTGTCGACGGTACGCCCCAGCATTTT. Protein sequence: CASCVDGTPQHF.

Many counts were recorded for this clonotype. This CDR3 reads CASSVGYLEAEQYF. The DNA for the CDR3 is TGTGCCAGCAGCGTAGGCTATCTGGAGGCCGAGCAGTACTTC. This sequence joins TRBV9 and TRBJ2-7; D perhaps matches TRBD2 (5 bases). Trimming removed 0 bases at V and 6 bases at J, with 13 bases between. The CDR3 length is 14 residues. Germline CDR1 SGDLS, CDR2 YYNGEE.

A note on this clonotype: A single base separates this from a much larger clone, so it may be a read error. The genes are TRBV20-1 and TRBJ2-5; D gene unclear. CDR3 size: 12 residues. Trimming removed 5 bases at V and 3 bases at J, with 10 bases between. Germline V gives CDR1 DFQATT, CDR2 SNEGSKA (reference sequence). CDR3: CSAGYREETQYF. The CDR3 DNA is TGCAGTGCTGGCTATCGGGAAGAGACCCAGTACTTC.

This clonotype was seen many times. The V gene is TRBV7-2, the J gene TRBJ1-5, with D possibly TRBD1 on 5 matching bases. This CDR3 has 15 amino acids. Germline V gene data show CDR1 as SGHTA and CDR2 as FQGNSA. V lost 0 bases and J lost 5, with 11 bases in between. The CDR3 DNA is TGTGCCAGCAGCTTAGCCTGGGGGGGGTATCAGCCCCAGCATTTT. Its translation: CASSLAWGGYQPQHF.

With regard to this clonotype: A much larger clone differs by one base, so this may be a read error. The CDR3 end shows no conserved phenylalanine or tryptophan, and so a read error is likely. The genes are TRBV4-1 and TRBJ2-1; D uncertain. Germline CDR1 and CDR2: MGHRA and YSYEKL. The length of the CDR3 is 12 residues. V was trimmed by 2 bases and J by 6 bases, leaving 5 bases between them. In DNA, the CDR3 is TGCGCCAGCAGCCAATACCCCAATGAGCAGTTCTCC. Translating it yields CASSQYPNEQFS.

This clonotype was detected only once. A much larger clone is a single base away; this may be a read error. CDR3 in amino acids: CASSIRAPGYERYF. The CDR3 DNA is TGTGCCAGCAGTATCAGGGCCCCGGGCTACGAGCGGTACTTC. The chain employs TRBV27 and TRBJ2-7; TRBD1 is a possible D gene (5 bases). Germline CDR1 MNHEY, CDR2 SMNVEV (reference sequence). This CDR3 is built from 14 residues.

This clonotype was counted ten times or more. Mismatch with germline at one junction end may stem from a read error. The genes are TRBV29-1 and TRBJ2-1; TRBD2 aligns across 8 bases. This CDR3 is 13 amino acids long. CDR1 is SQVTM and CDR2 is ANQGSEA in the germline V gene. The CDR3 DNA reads TGCAGCATTGACACCGGGACTAGTAATGAGCAGTTCTTC. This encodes CSIDTGTSNEQFF.

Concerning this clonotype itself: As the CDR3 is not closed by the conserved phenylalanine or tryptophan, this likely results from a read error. In nucleotides, the CDR3 is TGCGCCGGCAGCTCCCTGACATCCCTGGCGGGCGGAGAGAACACTGAAGCTTTCTCT. The encoded protein is CAGSSLTSLAGGENTEAFS. The chain has TRBV5-1 and TRBJ1-1; no definite D call. The CDR3 has 19 residues. The germline CDR1 and CDR2 sequences are SGHRS and YFSETQ.

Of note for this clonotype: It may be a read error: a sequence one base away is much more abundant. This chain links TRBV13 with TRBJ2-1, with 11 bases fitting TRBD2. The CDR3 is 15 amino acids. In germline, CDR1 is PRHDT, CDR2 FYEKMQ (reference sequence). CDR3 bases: TGTGCCAGCGGCTTGAGCCTAGCGGGAGGCAATGAGCAGTTCTTC. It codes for CASGLSLAGGNEQFF.

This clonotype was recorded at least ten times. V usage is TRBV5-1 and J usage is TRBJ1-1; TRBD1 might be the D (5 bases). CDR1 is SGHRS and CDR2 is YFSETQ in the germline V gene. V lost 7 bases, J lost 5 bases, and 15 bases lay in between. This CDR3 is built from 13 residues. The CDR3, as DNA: TGCGCCAGCGGAAGCGGGACCGAGACTGAAGCTTTCTTT. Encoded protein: CASGSGTETEAFF.

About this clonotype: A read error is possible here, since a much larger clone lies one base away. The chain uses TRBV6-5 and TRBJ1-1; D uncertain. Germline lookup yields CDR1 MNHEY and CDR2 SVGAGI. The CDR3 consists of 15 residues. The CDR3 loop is CASSYSPWENTEALF. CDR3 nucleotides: TGTGCCAGCAGTTACTCCCCTTGGGAGAACACTGAAGCTCTCTTT.

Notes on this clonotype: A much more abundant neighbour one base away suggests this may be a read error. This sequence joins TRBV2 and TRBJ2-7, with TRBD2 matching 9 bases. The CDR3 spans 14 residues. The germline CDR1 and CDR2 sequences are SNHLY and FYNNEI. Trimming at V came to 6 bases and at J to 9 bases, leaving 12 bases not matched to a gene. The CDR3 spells CASSPTGPAGGQYF. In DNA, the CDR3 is TGTGCCAGCAGCCCGACGGGACCAGCGGGAGGGCAGTACTTC.

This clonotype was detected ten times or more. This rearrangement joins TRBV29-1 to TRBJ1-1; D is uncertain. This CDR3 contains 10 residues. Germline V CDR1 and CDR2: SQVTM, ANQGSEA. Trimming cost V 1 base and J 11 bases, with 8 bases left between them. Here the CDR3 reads CSVEVNGAFF. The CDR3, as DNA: TGCAGCGTTGAAGTCAATGGTGCTTTCTTT.

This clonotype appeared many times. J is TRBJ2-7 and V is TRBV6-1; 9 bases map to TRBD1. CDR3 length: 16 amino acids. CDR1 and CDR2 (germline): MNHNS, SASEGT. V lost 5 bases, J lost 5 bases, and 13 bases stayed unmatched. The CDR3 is CASSFTAGQGIHEQYF. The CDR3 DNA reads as TGTGCCAGCAGTTTTACGGCGGGACAGGGTATCCACGAGCAGTACTTC.

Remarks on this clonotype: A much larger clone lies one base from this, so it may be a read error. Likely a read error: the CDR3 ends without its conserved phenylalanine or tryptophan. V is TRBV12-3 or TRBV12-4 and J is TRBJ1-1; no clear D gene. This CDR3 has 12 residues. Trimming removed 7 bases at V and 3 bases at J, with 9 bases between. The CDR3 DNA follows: TGTGCCAGCACCGGCCAGTACACTGAAGCTTTCTCT. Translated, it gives CASTGQYTEAFS.

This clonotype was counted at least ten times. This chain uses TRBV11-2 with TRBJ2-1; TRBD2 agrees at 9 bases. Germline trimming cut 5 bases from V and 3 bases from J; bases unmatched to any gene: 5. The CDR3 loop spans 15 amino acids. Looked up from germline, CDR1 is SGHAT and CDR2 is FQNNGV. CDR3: CASSVSSGNYNEQFF. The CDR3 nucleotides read TGTGCCAGCAGCGTATCTAGCGGGAACTACAATGAGCAGTTCTTC.